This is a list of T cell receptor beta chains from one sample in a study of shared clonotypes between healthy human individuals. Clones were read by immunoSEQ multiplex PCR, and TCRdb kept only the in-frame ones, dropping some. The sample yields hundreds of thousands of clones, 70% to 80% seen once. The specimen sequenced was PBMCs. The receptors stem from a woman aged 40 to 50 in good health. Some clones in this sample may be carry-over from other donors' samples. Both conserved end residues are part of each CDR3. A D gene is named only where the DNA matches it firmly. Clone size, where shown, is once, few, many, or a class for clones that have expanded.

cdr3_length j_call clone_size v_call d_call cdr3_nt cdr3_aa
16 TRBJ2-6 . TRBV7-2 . TGTGCCAGCAGCTTAGGCCGACTGTCTGGGGCCAACGTCCTGACTTTC CASSLGRLSGANVLTF
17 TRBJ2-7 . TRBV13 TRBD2 TGTGCCAGCAGCTTACAAGGTGGGACTAGCGGGTCCTACGAGCAGTACTTC CASSLQGGTSGSYEQYF
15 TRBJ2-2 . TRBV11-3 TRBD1 TGTGCCAGCAGCTTGACAGGGGGCATTGCCGGGGAGCTGTTTTTT CASSLTGGIAGELFF
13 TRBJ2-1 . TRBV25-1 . TGTGCCAGCAGTGGGAGGCTCTACAATGAGCAGTTCTTC CASSGRLYNEQFF
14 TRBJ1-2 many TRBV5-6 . TGTGCCAGCAACTGGGGGCGGGTCGTGAGGAGCTACACCTTC CASNWGRVVRSYTF
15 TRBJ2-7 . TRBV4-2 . TGTGCCAGCAGCCAAGGTTCCGCTATATCCTACGAGCAGTACTTC CASSQGSAISYEQYF
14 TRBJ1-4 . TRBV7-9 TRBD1 TGTGCCAGCAGCTCCACAGGGGGCGGTGAAAAACTGTTTTTT CASSSTGGGEKLFF
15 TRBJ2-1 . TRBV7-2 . TGTGCCAGCAAACGAGACTCCACCGCCTACAATGAGCAGTTCTTC CASKRDSTAYNEQFF
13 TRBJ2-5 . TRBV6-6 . TGTGCCAGCAGTTCGGTTGGGGCTGAGACCCAGTACTTC CASSSVGAETQYF
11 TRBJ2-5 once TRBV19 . TGTGCCAGTAGAGGCCCAGAGACCCAGTACTTC CASRGPETQYF
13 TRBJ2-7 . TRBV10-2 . TGCGCCAGCAGTGGGGCCCAAAGCTACGAGCAGTACTTC CASSGAQSYEQYF
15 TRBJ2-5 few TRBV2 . TGTGCCAGCAGTGTCTCCGACACCTCCCTGGGGACCCAGTACTTC CASSVSDTSLGTQYF
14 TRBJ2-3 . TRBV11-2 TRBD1 TGTGCCAGCAGACCAATAGACAGGGCAGATACGCAGTATTTT CASRPIDRADTQYF
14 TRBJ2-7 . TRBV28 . TGTGCCAGCAACCACCAGGGACCTCGGGTGCAGCAGTACTTC CASNHQGPRVQQYF
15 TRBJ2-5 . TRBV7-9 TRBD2 TGTGCCAGCAGCCAGCGACTAGCGGGAGTGGAGACCCAGTACTTC CASSQRLAGVETQYF
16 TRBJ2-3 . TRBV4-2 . TGTGCCAGCAGCCGAGGGAAAATGCAGGATACCGATACGCAGTATTTT CASSRGKMQDTDTQYF
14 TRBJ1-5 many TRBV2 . TGTGCCAGCACCGCCATGTCCTACAATCAGCCCCAGCATTTT CASTAMSYNQPQHF
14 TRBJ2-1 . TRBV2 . TGTGCCAGCAGCGACAAAGAGTTCGACAATGAGCAGTTCTTC CASSDKEFDNEQFF
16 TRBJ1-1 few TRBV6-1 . TGTGCCAGCAGTGAATGGCCAGGGGAAGGTGGCACTGAAGCTTTCTTT CASSEWPGEGGTEAFF
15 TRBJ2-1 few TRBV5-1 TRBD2 TGCGCCAGCACCCCCTCGGGGGGGAATTACAATGAGCAGTTCTTC CASTPSGGNYNEQFF
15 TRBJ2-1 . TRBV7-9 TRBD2 TGTGCCAGCAGCTTGGGGAGCGGGAGGGCCGAGGAGCAGTTCTTC CASSLGSGRAEEQFF
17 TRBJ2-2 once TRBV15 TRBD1 TGTGCCACCAGCAGAGAAGTGACAGGGGCGAACACCGGGGAGCTGTTTTTT CATSREVTGANTGELFF
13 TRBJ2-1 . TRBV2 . TGTGCCAGCAGTCCCGACTCCGGAGGAGAGCAGTTCTTC CASSPDSGGEQFF
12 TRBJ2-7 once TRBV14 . TGTGCCAGCAGCCCATGGGGTTACGAGCAGTACTTC CASSPWGYEQYF
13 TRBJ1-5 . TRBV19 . TGTGCCAGCAGGACGGATAGCAATCAGCCCCAGCATTTT CASRTDSNQPQHF
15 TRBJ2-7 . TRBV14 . TGTGCCAGCAGCCAAGGCGGCGGGGTGACCTACGAGCAGTACTTC CASSQGGGVTYEQYF
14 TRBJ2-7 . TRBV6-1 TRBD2 TGTGCCAGCAGGGTAGCGGGGGCCACCTACGAGCAGTACTTC CASRVAGATYEQYF
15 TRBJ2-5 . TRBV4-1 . TGCGCCAGCAGCCAAGAGGGAGGGGGCTTTCGGACCCAGTACTTC CASSQEGGGFRTQYF
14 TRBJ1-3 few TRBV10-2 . TGCGCCAGCAGTGAGGGCCTCTCTGGAAACACCATATATTTT CASSEGLSGNTIYF
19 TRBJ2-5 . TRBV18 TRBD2 TGTGCCAGCTCACCGATGGACCTAAGTAGCGGGAGTGTACAAGAGACCCAGTACTTC CASSPMDLSSGSVQETQYF
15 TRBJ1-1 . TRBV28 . TGTGCCAGCAGTCCCGGCGGGGCCATGAACACTGAAGCTTTCTTT CASSPGGAMNTEAFF
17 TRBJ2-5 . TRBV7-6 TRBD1 TGTGCCAGCAGCTTACATTCCCCGACAGGGGGGAAAGAGACCCAGTACTTC CASSLHSPTGGKETQYF
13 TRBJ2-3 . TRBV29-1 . TGCAGCGTTGTTGAGACTAGCACAGATACGCAGTATTTT CSVVETSTDTQYF
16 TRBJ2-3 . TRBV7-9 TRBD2 TGTGCCAGCAGCCCTCAGACTAGCGGGAGAGCAGATACGCAGTATTTT CASSPQTSGRADTQYF